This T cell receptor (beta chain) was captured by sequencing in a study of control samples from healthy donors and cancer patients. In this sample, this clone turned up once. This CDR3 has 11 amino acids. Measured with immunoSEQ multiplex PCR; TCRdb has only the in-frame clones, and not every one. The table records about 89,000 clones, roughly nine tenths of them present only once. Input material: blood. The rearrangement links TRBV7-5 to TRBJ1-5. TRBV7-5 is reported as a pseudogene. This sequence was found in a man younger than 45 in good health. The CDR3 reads CARSRFQPQHF. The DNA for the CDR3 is TGTGCCAGAAGCCGATTTCAGCCCCAGCATTTT.